The sample holds many counts of the clone carrying this T cell receptor beta chain. Its antigen is as yet unknown. The germline V gene has CDR1 KGHSH and CDR2 LQKENI. V was pared by 5 bases and J by 1 base, with 4 bases of the junction left unmatched. This CDR3 is built from 14 residues. The data were taken from a study of T cells in Graves' hyperthyroidism and ophthalmopathy. The study's findings and limits: The model made its ophthalmopathy prediction, and onset followed a median about 6 months later.

Amplified TCR beta CDR3 regions derived from RNA transcripts. The study used the HTBI primer set for a first-round RT-PCR of the TCR CDR3. TCRdb redid the calling of the multiplex PCR reads with MiXCR, one entry per CDR3 protein. The sample has around 340,000 distinct CDR3 sequences; roughly 15% are singletons. Uncontrolled infection, other autoimmune disease, pregnancy or lactation excluded patients. The rearrangement uses TRBV18 and TRBJ1-1; 7 nucleotides agree with TRBD1. This TCR derives from a man aged 25 to 40 with Graves' hyperthyroidism. Input material: blood. The CDR3 DNA reads TGTGCCAGCTCAGACAGGGTCCAGAACACTGAAGCTTTCTTT. Amino acid sequence: CASSDRVQNTEAFF.